A single sample gave rise to the 6 T cell receptor beta chains below, sequenced in a study of T-cell reconstitution after alpha-beta-depleted transplantation in children (dated by TCRdb to 2016 to 2017). The label giving this sample's treatment or condition can be read as: allogeneic hematopoietic cell transplantation with graft depleted of TCRalphabeta T cells and CD19 B cells. Libraries were built with PCR. Instrument on record: Illumina HiSeq 2500. To normalize quantification of the TCRbeta repertoire, the TCR libraries were built with molecular barcoding that relied on unique molecular identifiers. TCRdb handled the public reads itself, with Q25 trimming in fastp and clone calling in MiXCR, and kept productive beta chains. Each entry merges the rows of one CDR3 protein and shows their most common DNA and genes. The sample table holds 450,000 to 600,000 distinct CDR3 sequences, of which roughly a tenth were seen once. The ten largest make up 2% to 2.5% of the sample.

The sample consisted of PBMCs, taken before TCRalphabeta/CD19-depleted stem cell transplant. All receptors derive from a child under 10 years old with inherited bone marrow failure, due to receive a stem cell transplant.

In its sample, this clonotype was seen many times. The chain employs TRBV20-1 and TRBJ2-1, with a tentative D call TRBD2 (5 bases). Deletions cut 5 bases from V and 1 base from J, with 9 bases between. The CDR3 loop spans 13 amino acids. Germline V gene sequence: CDR1 DFQATT, CDR2 SNEGSKA (reference sequence). DNA for the CDR3: TGCAGTGCTGTACTAGGGTCCTACAATGAGCAGTTCTTC. Translation: CSAVLGSYNEQFF.

A few counts support this clonotype. The chain recombines TRBV7-8 with TRBJ2-7, with D tentatively TRBD2 (7 bases). V lost 8 bases, J lost 2 bases, and 13 bases lay in between. The CDR3 totals 13 residues. The germline V gene encodes CDR1 SGHVS and CDR2 FQNEAQ. This chain's CDR3 is CASSKGGAYEQYF. The CDR3 bases are TGTGCCAGCTCTAAGGGGGGGGCCTACGAGCAGTACTTC.

This clonotype was counted ten times or more. This chain joins TRBV18 and TRBJ1-1, with 7 positions matching TRBD1. V lost 4 bases and J lost 4; bases outside the gene matches: 3. This CDR3 contains 13 residues. CDR1 is KGHSH, CDR2 LQKENI, per germline. The CDR3: CASSQAGGTEAFF. In DNA form, the CDR3 reads TGTGCCAGCTCACAAGCAGGGGGCACTGAAGCTTTCTTT.

This clonotype was seen ten or more times. The CDR3 here is CASSSTWNEQFF. CDR3 nucleotides: TGTGCCAGCAGTTCGACTTGGAATGAGCAGTTCTTC. The chain couples TRBV7-9 to TRBJ2-1; no clear D. Deletions cut 6 bases from V and 7 bases from J, with 10 bases between. CDR1 is SEHNR, CDR2 FQNEAQ, per germline (reference sequence). The CDR3 covers 12 residues.

In this sample, this clonotype turned up many times. V usage is TRBV20-1 and J usage is TRBJ2-4; no firm D call. This CDR3 has 11 amino acids. Looked up from germline, CDR1 is DFQATT and CDR2 is SNEGSKA (reference sequence). V dropped 0 bases and J dropped 8 bases, with 5 bases sitting between them. The CDR3 is CSARDRDIQYF. The CDR3 DNA follows: TGCAGTGCTAGAGATCGGGACATTCAGTACTTC.

This clonotype was detected many times. Written as DNA, the CDR3 is TGTGCCAGCAGTGTCTCGACAGCCTATGGCTACACCTTC. This codes for CASSVSTAYGYTF. The rearrangement joins TRBV25-1 to TRBJ1-2; D perhaps matches TRBD1 (5 bases). V was cut by 4 bases and J by 4 bases, with 10 bases left in between. Germline loops: CDR1 MGHDK, CDR2 SYGVNS. CDR3 size: 13 residues.